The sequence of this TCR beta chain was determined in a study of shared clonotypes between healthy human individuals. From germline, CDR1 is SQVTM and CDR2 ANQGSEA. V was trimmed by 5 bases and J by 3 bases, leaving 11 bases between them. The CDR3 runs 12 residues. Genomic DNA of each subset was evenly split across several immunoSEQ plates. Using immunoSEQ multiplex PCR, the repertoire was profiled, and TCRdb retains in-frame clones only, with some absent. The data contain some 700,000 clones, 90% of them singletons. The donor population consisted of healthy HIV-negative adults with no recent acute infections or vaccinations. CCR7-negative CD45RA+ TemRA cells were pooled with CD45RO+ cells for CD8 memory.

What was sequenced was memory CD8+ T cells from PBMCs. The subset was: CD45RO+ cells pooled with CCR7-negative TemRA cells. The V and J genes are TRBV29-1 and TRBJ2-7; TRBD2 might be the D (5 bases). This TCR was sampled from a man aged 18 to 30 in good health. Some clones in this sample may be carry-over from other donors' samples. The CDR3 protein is CSVSPRGYEQYF. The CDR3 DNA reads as TGCAGCGTTTCCCCCCGGGGCTACGAGCAGTACTTC.